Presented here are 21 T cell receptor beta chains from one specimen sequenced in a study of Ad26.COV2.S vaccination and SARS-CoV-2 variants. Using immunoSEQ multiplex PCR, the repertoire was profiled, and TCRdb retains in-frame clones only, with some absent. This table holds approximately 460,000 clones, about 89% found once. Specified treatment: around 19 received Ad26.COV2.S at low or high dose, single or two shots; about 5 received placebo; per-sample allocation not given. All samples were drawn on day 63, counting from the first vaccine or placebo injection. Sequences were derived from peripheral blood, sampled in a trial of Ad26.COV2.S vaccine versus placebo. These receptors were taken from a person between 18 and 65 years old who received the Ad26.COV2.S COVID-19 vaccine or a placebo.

The CDR3 DNA is TGTGCCAGCAAGTACAGGGGATTGAATTCACCCCTCCACTTT. Translating gives CASKYRGLNSPLHF. The chain has TRBV2 and TRBJ1-6; 7 positions match TRBD1. This CDR3 is 14 amino acids long. The germline CDR1 and CDR2 sequences are SNHLY and FYNNEI. J gave up 7 bases and V 7 bases, and 7 bases lay outside the gene matches.

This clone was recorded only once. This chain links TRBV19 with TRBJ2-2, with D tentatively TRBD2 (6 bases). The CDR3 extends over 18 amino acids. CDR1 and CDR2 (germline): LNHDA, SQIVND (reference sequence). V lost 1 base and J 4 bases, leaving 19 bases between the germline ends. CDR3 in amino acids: CASSIGPYGGVGTGELFF. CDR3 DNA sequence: TGTGCCAGTAGTATAGGCCCGTACGGGGGAGTGGGCACCGGGGAGCTGTTTTTT.

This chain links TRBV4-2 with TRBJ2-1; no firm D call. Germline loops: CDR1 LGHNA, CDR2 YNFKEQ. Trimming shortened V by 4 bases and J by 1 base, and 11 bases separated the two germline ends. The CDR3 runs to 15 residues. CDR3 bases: TGTGCCAGCAGCCGCTGGTCGGAGTCCTACAATGAGCAGTTCTTC. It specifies CASSRWSESYNEQFF.

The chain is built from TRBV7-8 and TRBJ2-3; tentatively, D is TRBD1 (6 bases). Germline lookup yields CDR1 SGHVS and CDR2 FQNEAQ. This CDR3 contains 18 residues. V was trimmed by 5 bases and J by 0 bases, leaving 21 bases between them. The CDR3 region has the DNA TGTGCCAGCAGCCTCCCCCCCACAGGGTACCCAAGCACAGATACGCAGTATTTT. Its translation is CASSLPPTGYPSTDTQYF.

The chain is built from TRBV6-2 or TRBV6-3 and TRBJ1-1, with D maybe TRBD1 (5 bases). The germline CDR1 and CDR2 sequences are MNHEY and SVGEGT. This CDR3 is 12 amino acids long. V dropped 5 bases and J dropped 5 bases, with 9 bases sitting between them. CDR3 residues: CASSDPGTEAFF. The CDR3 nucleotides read TGTGCCAGCAGTGATCCAGGGACTGAAGCTTTCTTT.

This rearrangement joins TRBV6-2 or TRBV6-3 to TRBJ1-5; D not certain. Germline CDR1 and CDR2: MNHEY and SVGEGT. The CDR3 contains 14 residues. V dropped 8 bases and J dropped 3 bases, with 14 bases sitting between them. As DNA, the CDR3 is TGTGCCAGCCGCCTCCCCCAGGCCAATCAGCCCCAGCATTTT. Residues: CASRLPQANQPQHF.

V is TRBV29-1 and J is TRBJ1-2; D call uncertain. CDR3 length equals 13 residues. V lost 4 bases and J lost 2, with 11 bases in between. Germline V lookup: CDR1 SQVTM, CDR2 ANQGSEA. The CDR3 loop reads CSVVGLQNYGYTF. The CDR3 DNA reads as TGCAGCGTTGTAGGGCTCCAGAACTATGGCTACACCTTC.

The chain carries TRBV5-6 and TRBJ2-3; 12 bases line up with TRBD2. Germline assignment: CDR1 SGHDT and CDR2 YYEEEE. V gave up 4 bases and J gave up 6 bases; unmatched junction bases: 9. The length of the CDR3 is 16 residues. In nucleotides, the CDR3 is TGTGCCAGCAGCGGACTAGCGGGGATACCCCCTGATACGCAGTATTTT. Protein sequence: CASSGLAGIPPDTQYF.

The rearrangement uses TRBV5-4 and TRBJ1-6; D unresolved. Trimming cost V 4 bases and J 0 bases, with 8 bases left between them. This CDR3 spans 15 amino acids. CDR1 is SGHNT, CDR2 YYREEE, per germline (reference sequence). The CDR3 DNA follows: TGTGCCAGCAGCGTTGATAGCTCCTATAATTCACCCCTCCACTTT. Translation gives CASSVDSSYNSPLHF.

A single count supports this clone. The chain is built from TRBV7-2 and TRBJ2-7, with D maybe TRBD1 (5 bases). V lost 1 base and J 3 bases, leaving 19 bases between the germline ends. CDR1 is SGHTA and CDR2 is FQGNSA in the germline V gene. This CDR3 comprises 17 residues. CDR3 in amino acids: CASSLVGWTQGNYEQYF. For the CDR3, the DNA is TGTGCCAGCAGCTTAGTGGGCTGGACACAAGGGAACTACGAGCAGTACTTC.

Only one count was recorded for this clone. The CDR3 is CASSRAGGPHEQYF. CDR3 nucleotide sequence: TGTGCCAGCAGCCGGGCGGGAGGGCCCCACGAGCAGTACTTC. The chain couples TRBV3-1 (or the pseudogene TRBV3-2) to TRBJ2-7, with 9 bases lining up with TRBD2. V shed 4 bases, J shed 5 bases, and the junction held 6 bases outside the gene matches. The CDR3 is 14 residues long. From germline, CDR1 is LGHDT and CDR2 YNNKEL (reference sequence).

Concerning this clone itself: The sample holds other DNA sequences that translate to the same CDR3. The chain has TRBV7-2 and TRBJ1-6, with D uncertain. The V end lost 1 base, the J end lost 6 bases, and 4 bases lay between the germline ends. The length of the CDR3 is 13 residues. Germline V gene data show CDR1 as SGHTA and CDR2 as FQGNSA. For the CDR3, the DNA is TGTGCCAGCAGCTTAGAGCCTAATTCACCCCTCCACTTT. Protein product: CASSLEPNSPLHF.

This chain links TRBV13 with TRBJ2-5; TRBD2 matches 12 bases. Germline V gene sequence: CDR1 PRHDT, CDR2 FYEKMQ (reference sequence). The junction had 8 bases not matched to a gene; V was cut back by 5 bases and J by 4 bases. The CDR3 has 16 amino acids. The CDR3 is CASSAGLAGKGETQYF. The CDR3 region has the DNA TGTGCCAGCAGCGCTGGACTAGCGGGGAAGGGAGAGACCCAGTACTTC.

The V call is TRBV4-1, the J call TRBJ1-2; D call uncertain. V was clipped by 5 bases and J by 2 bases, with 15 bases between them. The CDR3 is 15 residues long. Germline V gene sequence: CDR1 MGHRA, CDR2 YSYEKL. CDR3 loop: CASSGRQDGNYGYTF. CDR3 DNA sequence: TGCGCCAGCAGCGGACGTCAGGACGGGAACTATGGCTACACCTTC.

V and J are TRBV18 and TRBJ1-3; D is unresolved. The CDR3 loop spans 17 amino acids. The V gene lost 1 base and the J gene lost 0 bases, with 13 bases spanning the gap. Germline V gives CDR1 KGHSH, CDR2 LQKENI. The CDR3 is CASSPREAVSSGNTIYF. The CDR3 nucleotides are TGTGCCAGCTCACCACGGGAAGCGGTTAGCTCTGGAAACACCATATATTTT.

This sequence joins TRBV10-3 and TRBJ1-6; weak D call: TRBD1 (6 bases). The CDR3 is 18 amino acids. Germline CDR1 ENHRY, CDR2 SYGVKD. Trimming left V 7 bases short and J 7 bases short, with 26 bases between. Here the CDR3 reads CAIKGVSLWGLENSPLHF. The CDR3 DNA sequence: TGTGCCATCAAGGGGGTTAGCCTTTGGGGTTTAGAGAATTCACCCCTCCACTTT.

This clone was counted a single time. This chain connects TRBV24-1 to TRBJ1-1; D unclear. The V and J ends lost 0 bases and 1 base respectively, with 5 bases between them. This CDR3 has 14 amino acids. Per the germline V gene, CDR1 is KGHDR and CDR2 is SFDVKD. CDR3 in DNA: TGTGCCACCAGTGATTTGGATAAGAACACTGAAGCTTTCTTT. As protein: CATSDLDKNTEAFF.

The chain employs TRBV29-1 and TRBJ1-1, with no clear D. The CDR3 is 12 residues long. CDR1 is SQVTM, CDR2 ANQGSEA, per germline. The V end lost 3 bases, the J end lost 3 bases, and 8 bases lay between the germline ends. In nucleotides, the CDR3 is TGCAGCGTTGAGGGCACTCACACTGAAGCTTTCTTT. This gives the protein CSVEGTHTEAFF. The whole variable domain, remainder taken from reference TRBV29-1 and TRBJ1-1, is SAVISQKPSRDICQRGTSLTIQCQVDSQVTMMFWYRQQPGQSLTLIATANQGSEATYESGFVIDKFPISRPNLTFSTLTVSNMSPEDSSIYLCSVEGTHTEAFFGQGTRLTVV.

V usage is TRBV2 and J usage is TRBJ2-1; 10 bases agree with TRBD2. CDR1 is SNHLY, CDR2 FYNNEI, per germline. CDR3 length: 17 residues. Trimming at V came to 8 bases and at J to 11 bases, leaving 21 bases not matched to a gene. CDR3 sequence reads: CASSRGASGGLTMKQFF. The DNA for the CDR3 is TGTGCCAGCTCCCGAGGGGCTAGCGGGGGCCTGACAATGAAGCAGTTCTTC.

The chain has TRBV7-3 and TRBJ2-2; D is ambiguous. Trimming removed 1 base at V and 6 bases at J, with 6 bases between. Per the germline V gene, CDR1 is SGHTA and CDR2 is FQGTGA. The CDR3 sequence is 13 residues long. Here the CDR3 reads CASSLNSAGELFF. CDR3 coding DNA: TGTGCCAGCAGCTTAAACTCGGCCGGGGAGCTGTTTTTT.

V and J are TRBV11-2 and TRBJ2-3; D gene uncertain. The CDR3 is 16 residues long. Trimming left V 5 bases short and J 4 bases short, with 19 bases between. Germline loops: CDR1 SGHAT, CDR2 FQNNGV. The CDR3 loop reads CASSRDGRGPSDTQYF. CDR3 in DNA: TGTGCCAGCAGCCGTGACGGACGTGGTCCTTCAGATACGCAGTATTTT.